These 4 T cell receptor beta chains were sequenced from one sample in a study of glioma-infiltrating T cells after dendritic cell vaccination (dated by TCRdb to about 2016). The time point label, as the study defines it: after dendritic cell vaccination, including at tumor progression/relapse. Libraries were made using the immunoSEQ multiplex PCR assay. TCRdb took this table from immuneACCESS and kept in-frame rearrangements with V and J called. Such tables lack part of the clones; where checked against another copy, unresolved V genes explain under half of the gap, and the rest is unexplained. A total of roughly 62,000 clones appear in this sample, roughly 80% of them only once. The ten largest clones take up about 15% of the sample. The sample in question was blood, obtained after dendritic cell vaccination. These receptors were collected from a human donor with glioblastoma.

The chain is built from TRBV9 and TRBJ2-3; D is possibly TRBD1 (5 bases). Trimming shortened V by 3 bases and J by 6 bases, and 20 bases separated the two germline ends. This CDR3 has 16 amino acids. Germline V lookup: CDR1 SGDLS, CDR2 YYNGEE. The CDR3, as DNA: TGTGCCAGCAGCGCGAGGAGTCAGGGATTTTTTGATACGCAGTATTTT. Translating it yields CASSARSQGFFDTQYF.

This chain uses TRBV7-2 with TRBJ2-1; D may be TRBD1 (5 bases). The CDR3 contains 15 residues. From germline, CDR1 is SGHTA and CDR2 FQGNSA. The V and J ends lost 2 bases and 2 bases respectively, with 10 bases between them. CDR3 region: CASSLTGYPYNEQFF. The CDR3 region has the DNA TGTGCCAGCAGCTTAACAGGATACCCCTACAATGAGCAGTTCTTC.

The gene calls are TRBV5-1 and TRBJ1-1; weak D call: TRBD1 (6 bases). From germline, CDR1 is SGHRS and CDR2 YFSETQ. The CDR3 runs to 13 residues. Trimming cost V 6 bases and J 7 bases, with 16 bases left between them. In DNA, the CDR3 is TGCGCCAGCACCGAATCAGGGGTGGGTGAAGCTTTCTTT. It is translated as CASTESGVGEAFF.

The V call is TRBV30, the J call TRBJ1-1; D ambiguous. Deletions cut 3 bases from V and 5 bases from J, with 16 bases between. This CDR3 contains 14 residues. Germline V gives CDR1 GTSNPN, CDR2 SVGIG (reference sequence). CDR3 nucleotides: TGTGCCTGGAGAGGCGGGGTAGGATTGACTGAAGCTTTCTTT. Protein product: CAWRGGVGLTEAFF.